Shown below are 14 T cell receptor beta chains from a single sample sequenced in a study of radiation and T cells in renal cell carcinoma. Some clones are missing from TCRdb's copy, which holds only in-frame ones; the method was immunoSEQ multiplex PCR. The sample consists of about 78,000 clones, roughly nine tenths of them appearing once. Documented time point: blood 4 weeks post-SBRT, at nephrectomy. The treatment here: 15 Gy SBRT to primary tumor, nephrectomy 4 weeks later. This specimen was blood, taken from a patient whose treatment included radiotherapy and nephrectomy. These receptors originate from a woman aged 65 to 85 with renal cell carcinoma.

The chain joins TRBV6-4 to TRBJ2-7; D may be TRBD1 (6 bases). Deletions cut 8 bases from V and 0 bases from J, with 14 bases between. CDR3 size: 14 residues. Germline assignment: CDR1 MRHNA and CDR2 SNTAGT. CDR3: CASAETGTSYEQYF. CDR3 coding DNA: TGTGCCAGCGCCGAGACAGGTACCTCCTACGAGCAGTACTTC.

The gene calls are TRBV6-5 and TRBJ2-7; the D is unclear. The CDR3 runs 13 residues. Germline V gene sequence: CDR1 MNHEY, CDR2 SVGAGI. V was clipped by 8 bases and J by 1 base, with 12 bases between them. Written as DNA, the CDR3 is TGTGCCAGCTGCCAGACACCTTCCTACGAGCAGTACTTC. Encoded protein: CASCQTPSYEQYF.

This sequence joins TRBV5-1 and TRBJ2-5; 13 nucleotides line up with TRBD2. The trim removed 4 bases at V and 4 bases at J, leaving 7 bases unmatched. The CDR3 totals 16 residues. The germline V gene encodes CDR1 SGHRS and CDR2 YFSETQ. CDR3 bases: TGCGCCAGCAGCCTCACTAGCGGGGGGGCCGGAGAGACCCAGTACTTC. This codes for CASSLTSGGAGETQYF.

This chain uses TRBV4-3 with TRBJ2-1; D gene unclear. From germline, CDR1 is LGHNA and CDR2 YSLEER. Trimming took 2 bases from V and 1 from J, leaving 12 bases between them. This CDR3 region has 16 residues. The CDR3 DNA sequence: TGCGCCAGCAGCCAACGGACGGAAGCTTCCTACAATGAGCAGTTCTTC. As protein: CASSQRTEASYNEQFF.

This clone showed up just once. The CDR3 DNA sequence: TGTGCCAGCAGTGCGCCCCCGGGACTTCTTCATACGCAGTATTTT. This sequence encodes CASSAPPGLLHTQYF. The rearrangement links TRBV2 to TRBJ2-3; possible D gene TRBD2, 6 bases. This CDR3 is built from 15 residues. Germline V CDR1 and CDR2: SNHLY, FYNNEI. Trimming stripped 4 bases from V and 7 bases from J, with 18 bases between.

The rearrangement joins TRBV7-9 to TRBJ1-5; 9 bases agree with TRBD1. Germline CDR1 is SEHNR and CDR2 is FQNEAQ (reference sequence). The CDR3 totals 17 residues. V was clipped by 3 bases and J by 4 bases; unmatched bases: 10. The CDR3 region is CASSFGTGQYLNQPQHF. The CDR3 DNA reads as TGTGCCAGCAGCTTCGGGACAGGGCAGTATCTTAATCAGCCCCAGCATTTT.

This rearrangement joins TRBV5-4 to TRBJ2-7; no clear D gene. Trimming took 2 bases from V and 2 from J, leaving 14 bases between them. The germline V gene encodes CDR1 SGHNT and CDR2 YYREEE (reference sequence). The CDR3 has 15 amino acids. The CDR3 nucleotides are TGTGCCAGCAGCTTAGGAAATGGCCCAGCCTACGAGCAGTACTTC. Its translation is CASSLGNGPAYEQYF.

This chain uses TRBV29-1 with TRBJ1-2; possibly TRBD1 for D (5 bases). Germline CDR1 is SQVTM and CDR2 is ANQGSEA. V gave up 7 bases and J gave up 4 bases, with 13 bases separating them. The CDR3 has 12 amino acids. The CDR3 loop reads CSDAGTGYGYTF. The CDR3 DNA reads as TGCAGCGACGCAGGGACTGGCTATGGCTACACCTTC.

The rearrangement joins TRBV5-1 to TRBJ2-7; 7 nucleotides match TRBD1. Germline-derived CDR1 and CDR2 are SGHRS and YFSETQ. J gave up 0 bases and V 4 bases, and 10 bases lay outside the gene matches. The CDR3 extends over 16 amino acids. CDR3 DNA sequence: TGCGCCAGCAGCCGCAGTACAGGGGTTATCTCCTACGAGCAGTACTTC. This codes for CASSRSTGVISYEQYF.

The chain recombines TRBV27 with TRBJ1-2; 7 positions match TRBD1. Trimming removed 5 bases from V and 4 bases from J; junction bases left unmatched: 7. Germline V gene lookup returns CDR1 MNHEY and CDR2 SMNVEV (reference sequence). This CDR3 is built from 14 residues. CDR3 sequence (DNA): TGTGCCAGCAGTCCCCTACAGGGGATCTATGGCTACACCTTC. The encoded protein is CASSPLQGIYGYTF.

The V call is TRBV18, the J call TRBJ1-4; D is ambiguous. CDR1 is KGHSH and CDR2 is LQKENI in the germline V gene. Trimming cost V 6 bases and J 0 bases, with 5 bases left between them. The CDR3 has 13 amino acids. Written as DNA, the CDR3 is TGTGCCAGCTCGGTTACAACTAATGAAAAACTGTTTTTT. This sequence encodes CASSVTTNEKLFF. Full variable domain (rest looked up from reference TRBV18 and TRBJ1-4): NAGVMQNPRHLVRRRGQEARLRCSPMKGHSHVYWYRQLPEEGLKFMVYLQKENIIDESGMPKERFSAEFPKEGPSILRIQQVVRGDSAAYFCASSVTTNEKLFFGSGTQLSVL.

The sample holds a few counts of this clone. This chain's CDR3 is CASSSQGRTGELFF. The CDR3, as DNA: TGCGCCAGCAGCTCTCAGGGGAGGACCGGGGAGCTGTTTTTT. The chain carries TRBV5-1 and TRBJ2-2; either TRBD1 or TRBD2 may fit D (6 bases each). The V gene lost 3 bases and the J gene lost 5 bases, with 11 bases spanning the gap. Germline CDR1 is SGHRS and CDR2 is YFSETQ. CDR3 size: 14 residues. Looking up the rest from reference TRBV5-1 and TRBJ2-2 gives the full variable domain: KAGVTQTPRYLIKTRGQQVTLSCSPISGHRSVSWYQQTPGQGLQFLFEYFSETQRNKGNFPGRFSGRQFSNSRSEMNVSTLELGDSALYLCASSSQGRTGELFFGEGSRLTVL.

The rearrangement uses TRBV4-2 and TRBJ2-5; 11 bases match TRBD2. The junction had 4 bases not matched to a gene; V was cut back by 4 bases and J by 0 bases. Germline CDR1 and CDR2: LGHNA and YNFKEQ. This CDR3 spans 16 amino acids. The CDR3 DNA reads as TGTGCCAGCAGCCCGACGGGACTAGCGGACCAAGAGACCCAGTACTTC. Translated: CASSPTGLADQETQYF.

This clone was seen only once. The chain couples TRBV5-4 to TRBJ2-2, with 9 bases that match TRBD2. Germline CDR1 and CDR2: SGHNT and YYREEE (reference sequence). V lost 2 bases, J lost 1 base, and 12 bases stayed unmatched. CDR3 length: 19 amino acids. CDR3 sequence: CASSLARGGALWNTGELFF. In DNA, the CDR3 is TGTGCCAGCAGCTTAGCTCGCGGGGGGGCCTTATGGAACACCGGGGAGCTGTTTTTT.